Reported below is one TCR beta chain. The specificity of this receptor is unknown. Within one base of it there is no much larger clone, and no base qualities were kept. This record belongs to a study of beta chain features in type 1 diabetes (dated by TCRdb to 2016 to 2019). For context, the study as a whole: Mean age, gender distribution, total cell number and subset yield were not different between patients and healthy donors. Regulatory and stem cell-like memory subsets were obtained from only 8 patients and about eight healthy donors, while naive and central memory subsets were obtained from all 28 donors. A total of 100 million to 110 million sorted cells were examined across all samples, and a strong correlation was observed between cell number per subset and RNA yield. The study compared the TCRB repertoires of sorted circulating CD4+ T cell subsets in recently diagnosed type 1 diabetes patients with those in matched healthy donors. The paper as a whole reports these results and caveats: Fewer insertions and more nucleotide deletions at VDJ recombination sites were observed in patients with type 1 diabetes, implying thymic rearrangement abnormalities. The naive, central memory and regulatory TCRB repertoires appeared to resemble one another more closely among patients than among healthy donors. Because cDNA was sequenced instead of genomic DNA, highly expressing activated cells could be over-represented, though the groups showed no difference in activation or CD3 levels. HLA sub-analyses involved small numbers of individuals, so any influence of HLA type on TCRB rearrangement remained unresolved. In all four CD4+ subsets, TCRB CDR3 length was moderately but significantly shorter in type 1 diabetes patients. PCR might favor shorter templates, but patient and control samples were amplified and corrected together, so any skew would affect both groups equally.

A single peripheral blood draw of about 116 mL on average was collected from each donor into heparinised tubes. A BD FACSAria II was used to sort naive, central memory, regulatory and stem cell-like memory CD4+ T cells with a panel that included CD45RO, CCR7, CD25, CD127, CD95 and CD27. A purity above 95% was achieved for all sorted populations. PBMCs were isolated right away by Lymphoprep density gradient centrifugation and were stained directly, without culture. To minimize batch effects, samples were stained and sorted in pairs, one healthy donor with one patient per experiment. All of the isolated RNA was reverse transcribed with the High Capacity cDNA Reverse Transcription Kit, so expressed TCRB transcripts were sequenced. Naive, central memory and regulatory T cell samples underwent deep immunoSEQ sequencing, averaging about 3.57 million total reads per sample. Sorted cells were lysed in RLT buffer and RNA was extracted with DNase-treated RNeasy Micro or Mini kits, depending on cell number. Each cell subset was processed separately to prevent cross-contamination, with patient and healthy donor samples processed together. TCRB sequences were amplified from cDNA with the immunoSEQ multiplex PCR, producing 87-bp fragments spanning the CDR3 region. Sequencing of the amplicons was done on the Illumina HiSeq platform. In the source study's methods: PCR bias was corrected computationally using synthetic template baselines, and reads within Hamming distance 2 were collapsed, with unmergeable singletons discarded. By aligning reads against IMGT, V, D and J genes, CDR3 length, and insertions or deletions at six rearrangement sites were assigned. Clonotype counts were normalized to sorted cell number within each subset before computing true diversity and Gini coefficients with the tcR R package. The overlap coefficient, calculated on TCRB nucleotide sequences, was used to quantify repertoire sharing. Out-of-frame TCRB sequences from naive cells were analyzed to stand in for the pre-selection repertoire. Sourced from immuneACCESS, this table was stored by TCRdb with only in-frame sequences that have V and J called. A share of the clones is absent; for the studies checked, an unresolved V gene accounts for under half, and the remainder has no known explanation. V, J and clone size are those of that table, while D and trimming were read from the DNA. This sample lists under 850,000 clones; 13% were detected once. The ten largest clones add up to 0.022% of the sample.

CDR1 and CDR2, per the germline V gene, are SQVTM and ANQGSEA. V is reduced by 7 bases and J by 2 bases, leaving a spacing of 11 bases between them. The CDR3 measures 12 amino acids from cysteine to phenylalanine. Just CDR3 DNA is preserved here, 36 bases in frame from base 1. The clonotype originates from a man aged 18 to 30 with type 1 diabetes. Recombination connected TRBV29-1 to TRBJ2-5, and the D gene may be TRBD2, 5 bases matching. The sample comprised naive CD4+ T cells from blood. The cell subset or site label of this sample denotes: true naive CD4+ T cells. The DNA sequence is given as TGCAGCGAGGCCCGGGGTCAAGAGACCCAGTACTTC. This translates into CSEARGQETQYF.